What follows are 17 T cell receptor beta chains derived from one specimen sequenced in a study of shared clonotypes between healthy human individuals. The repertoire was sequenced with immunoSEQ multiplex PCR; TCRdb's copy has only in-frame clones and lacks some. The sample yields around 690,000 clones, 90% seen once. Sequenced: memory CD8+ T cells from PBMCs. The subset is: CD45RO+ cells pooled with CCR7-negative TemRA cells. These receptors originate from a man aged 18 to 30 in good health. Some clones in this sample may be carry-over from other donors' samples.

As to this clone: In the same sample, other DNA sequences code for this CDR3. This chain's CDR3 is CSVVVNEQFF. The CDR3 nucleotides are TGCAGCGTTGTGGTCAATGAGCAGTTCTTC. This sequence joins TRBV29-1 and TRBJ2-1; D remains unclear. The V and J ends lost 4 bases and 6 bases respectively, with 4 bases between them. This CDR3 comprises 10 residues. The germline V gene encodes CDR1 SQVTM and CDR2 ANQGSEA.

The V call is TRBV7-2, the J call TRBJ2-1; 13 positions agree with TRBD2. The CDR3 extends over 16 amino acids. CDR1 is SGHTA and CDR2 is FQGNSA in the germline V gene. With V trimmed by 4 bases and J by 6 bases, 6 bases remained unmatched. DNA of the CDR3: TGTGCCAGCAGCTCGCGGACTAGCGGGAGTCGCAATGAGCAGTTCTTC. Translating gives CASSSRTSGSRNEQFF.

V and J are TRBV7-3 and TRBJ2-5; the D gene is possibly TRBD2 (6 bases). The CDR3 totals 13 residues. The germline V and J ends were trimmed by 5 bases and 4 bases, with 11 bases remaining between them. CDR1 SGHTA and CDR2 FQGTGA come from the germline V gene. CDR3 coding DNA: TGTGCCAGCAGCCGGACTATCGGAGAGACCCAGTACTTC. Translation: CASSRTIGETQYF.

CDR3 loop: CAREGDPNTGELFF. The CDR3 region has the DNA TGTGCCAGGGAAGGGGACCCCAACACCGGGGAGCTGTTTTTT. J is TRBJ2-2 and V is TRBV2; D tentatively reads TRBD1 or TRBD2 (5 bases each). The CDR3 has 14 amino acids. V lost 9 bases, J lost 2 bases, and 13 bases lay in between. Per germline, CDR1 SNHLY and CDR2 FYNNEI.

The CDR3, as DNA: TGCGCCAGCAGCCAAATTATGATCGGGGGAAACACCATATATTTT. It translates to CASSQIMIGGNTIYF. The chain uses TRBV4-1 and TRBJ1-3; D uncertain. The germline V and J ends were trimmed by 2 bases and 4 bases, with 12 bases remaining between them. The germline gives CDR1 MGHRA, CDR2 YSYEKL. CDR3 length: 15 amino acids.

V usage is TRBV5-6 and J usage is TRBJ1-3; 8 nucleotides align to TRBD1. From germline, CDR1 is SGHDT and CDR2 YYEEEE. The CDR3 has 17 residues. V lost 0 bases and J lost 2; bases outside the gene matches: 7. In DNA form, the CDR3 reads TGTGCCAGCAGCTTGGCCGGCAGGGGGCCTGCTGGAAACACCATATATTTT. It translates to CASSLAGRGPAGNTIYF.

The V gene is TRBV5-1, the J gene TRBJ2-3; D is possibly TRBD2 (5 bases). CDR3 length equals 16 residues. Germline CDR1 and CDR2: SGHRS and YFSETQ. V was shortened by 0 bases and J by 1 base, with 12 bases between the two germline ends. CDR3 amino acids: CASSLDSGIGTDTQYF. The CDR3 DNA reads TGCGCCAGCAGCTTGGACTCGGGGATTGGCACAGATACGCAGTATTTT.

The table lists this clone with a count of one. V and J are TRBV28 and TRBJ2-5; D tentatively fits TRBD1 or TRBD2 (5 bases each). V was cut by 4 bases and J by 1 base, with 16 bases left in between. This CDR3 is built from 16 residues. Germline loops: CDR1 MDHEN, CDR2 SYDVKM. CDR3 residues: CASSSGPLRGQETQYF. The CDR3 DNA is TGTGCCAGCAGTTCGGGACCGTTGAGGGGCCAAGAGACCCAGTACTTC.

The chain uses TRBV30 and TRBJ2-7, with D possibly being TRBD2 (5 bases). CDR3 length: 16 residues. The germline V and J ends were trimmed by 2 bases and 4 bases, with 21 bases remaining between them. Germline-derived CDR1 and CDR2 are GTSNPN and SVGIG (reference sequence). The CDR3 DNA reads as TGTGCCTGGAGTCCCCTCCCTGGGGAGACGGGTTACGAGCAGTACTTC. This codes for CAWSPLPGETGYEQYF.

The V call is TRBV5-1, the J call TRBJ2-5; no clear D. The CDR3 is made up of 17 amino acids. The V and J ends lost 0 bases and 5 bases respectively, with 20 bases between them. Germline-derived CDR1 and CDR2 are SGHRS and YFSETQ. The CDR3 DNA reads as TGCGCCAGCAGCTTGGACAGTCCCCATGGTTTAGATGAGACCCAGTACTTC. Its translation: CASSLDSPHGLDETQYF.

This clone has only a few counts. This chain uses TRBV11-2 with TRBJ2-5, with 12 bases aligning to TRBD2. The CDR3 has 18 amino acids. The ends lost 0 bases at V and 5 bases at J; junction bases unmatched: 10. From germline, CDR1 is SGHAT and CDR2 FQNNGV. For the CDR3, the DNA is TGTGCCAGCAGCTTAGATCGGAGGAGGCTAGCGGGAGGGGAGACCCAGTACTTC. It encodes CASSLDRRRLAGGETQYF.

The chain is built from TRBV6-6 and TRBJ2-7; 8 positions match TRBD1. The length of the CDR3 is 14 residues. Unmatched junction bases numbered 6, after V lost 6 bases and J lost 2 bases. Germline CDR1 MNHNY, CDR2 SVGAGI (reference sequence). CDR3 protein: CASSLSGGPYEQYF. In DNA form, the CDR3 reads TGTGCCAGCAGCCTTTCAGGGGGCCCCTACGAGCAGTACTTC.

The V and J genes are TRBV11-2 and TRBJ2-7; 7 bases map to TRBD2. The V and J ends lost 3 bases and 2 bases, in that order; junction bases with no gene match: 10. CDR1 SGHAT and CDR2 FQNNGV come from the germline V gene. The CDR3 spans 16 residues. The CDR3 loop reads CASSFDPGTTPYEQYF. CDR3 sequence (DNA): TGTGCCAGCAGCTTCGACCCCGGGACTACCCCCTACGAGCAGTACTTC.

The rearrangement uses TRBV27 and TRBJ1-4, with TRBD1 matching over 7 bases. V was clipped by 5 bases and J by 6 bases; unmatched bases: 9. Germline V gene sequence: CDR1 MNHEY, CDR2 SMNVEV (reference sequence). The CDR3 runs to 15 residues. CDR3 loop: CASSPRGGGDEKLFF. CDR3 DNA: TGTGCCAGCAGTCCGCGGGGAGGGGGCGATGAAAAACTGTTTTTT.

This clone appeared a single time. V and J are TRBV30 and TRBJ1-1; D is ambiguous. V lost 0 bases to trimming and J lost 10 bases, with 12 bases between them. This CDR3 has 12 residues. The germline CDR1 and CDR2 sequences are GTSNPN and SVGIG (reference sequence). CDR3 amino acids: CAWSVLTWGAFF. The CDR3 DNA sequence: TGTGCCTGGAGTGTACTGACCTGGGGAGCTTTCTTT.

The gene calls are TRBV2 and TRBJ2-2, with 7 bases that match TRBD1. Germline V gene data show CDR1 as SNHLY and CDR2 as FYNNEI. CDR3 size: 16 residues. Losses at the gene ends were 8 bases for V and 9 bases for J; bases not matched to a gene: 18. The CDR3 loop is CASSGQRPSRTRELFF. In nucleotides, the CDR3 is TGTGCCAGCTCGGGACAGCGCCCCTCGCGGACCCGGGAGCTGTTTTTT.

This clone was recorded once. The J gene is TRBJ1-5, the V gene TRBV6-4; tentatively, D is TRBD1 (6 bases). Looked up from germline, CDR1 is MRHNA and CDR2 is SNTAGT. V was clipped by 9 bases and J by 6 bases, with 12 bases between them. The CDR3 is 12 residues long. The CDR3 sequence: CARNPGAQPQHF. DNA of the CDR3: TGTGCCAGGAATCCAGGGGCTCAGCCCCAGCATTTT.